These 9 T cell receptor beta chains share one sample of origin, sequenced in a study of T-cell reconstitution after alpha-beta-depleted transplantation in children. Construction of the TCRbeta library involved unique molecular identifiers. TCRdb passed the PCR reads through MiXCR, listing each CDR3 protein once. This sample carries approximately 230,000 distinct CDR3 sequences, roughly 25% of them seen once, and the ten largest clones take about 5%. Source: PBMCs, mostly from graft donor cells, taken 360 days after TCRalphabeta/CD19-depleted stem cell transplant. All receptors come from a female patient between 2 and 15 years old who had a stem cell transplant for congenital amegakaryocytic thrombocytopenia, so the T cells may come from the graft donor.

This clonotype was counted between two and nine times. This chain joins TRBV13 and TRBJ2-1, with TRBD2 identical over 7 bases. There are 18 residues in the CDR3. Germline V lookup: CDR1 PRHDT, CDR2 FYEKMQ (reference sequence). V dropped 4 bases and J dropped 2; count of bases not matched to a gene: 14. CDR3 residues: CASSSLAVGGPAYNEQFF. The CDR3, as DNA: TGTGCCAGCAGCTCCCTAGCGGTCGGCGGACCGGCCTACAATGAGCAGTTCTTC.

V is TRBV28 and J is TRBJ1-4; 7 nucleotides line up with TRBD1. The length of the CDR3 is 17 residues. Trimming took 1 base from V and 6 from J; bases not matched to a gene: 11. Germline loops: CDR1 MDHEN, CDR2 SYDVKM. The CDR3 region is CASSLFDRVGSHEKLFF. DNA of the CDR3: TGTGCCAGCAGTTTATTCGACAGGGTGGGTTCACATGAAAAACTGTTTTTT.

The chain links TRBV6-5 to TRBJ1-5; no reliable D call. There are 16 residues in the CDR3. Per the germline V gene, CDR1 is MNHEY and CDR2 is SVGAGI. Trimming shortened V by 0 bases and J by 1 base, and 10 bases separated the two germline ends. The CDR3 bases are TGTGCCAGCAGTTACTCCACTCCGGGCAGCAATCAGCCCCAGCATTTT. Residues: CASSYSTPGSNQPQHF.

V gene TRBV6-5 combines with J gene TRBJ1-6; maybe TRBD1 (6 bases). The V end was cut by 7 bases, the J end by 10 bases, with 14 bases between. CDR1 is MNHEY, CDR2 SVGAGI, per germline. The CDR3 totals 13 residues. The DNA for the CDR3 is TGTGCCAGCAAAGAGGGGGGGGAATCACCCCTCCACTTT. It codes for CASKEGGESPLHF.

The CDR3 DNA reads TGTGCCAGCAGTTCTGGGGGGCCGACAAATCAGCCCCAGCATTTT. Its translation is CASSSGGPTNQPQHF. The J gene is TRBJ1-5, the V gene TRBV12-3 or TRBV12-4; weak D call: TRBD1 (6 bases). The CDR3 spans 15 residues. Trimming cost V 4 bases and J 4 bases, with 14 bases left between them.

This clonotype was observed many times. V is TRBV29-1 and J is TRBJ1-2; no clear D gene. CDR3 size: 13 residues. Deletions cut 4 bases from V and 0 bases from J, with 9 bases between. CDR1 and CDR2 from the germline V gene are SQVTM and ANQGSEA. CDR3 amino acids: CSVVSPANYGYTF. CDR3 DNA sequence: TGCAGCGTTGTTAGTCCGGCTAACTATGGCTACACCTTC. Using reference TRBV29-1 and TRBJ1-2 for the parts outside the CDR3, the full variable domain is SAVISQKPSRDICQRGTSLTIQCQVDSQVTMMFWYRQQPGQSLTLIATANQGSEATYESGFVIDKFPISRPNLTFSTLTVSNMSPEDSSIYLCSVVSPANYGYTFGSGTRLTVV.

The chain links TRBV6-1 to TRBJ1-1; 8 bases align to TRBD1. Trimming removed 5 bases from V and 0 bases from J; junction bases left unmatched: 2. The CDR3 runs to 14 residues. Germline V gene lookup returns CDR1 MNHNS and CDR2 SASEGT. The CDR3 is CASSRDRMNTEAFF. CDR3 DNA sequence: TGTGCCAGCAGTAGGGACAGGATGAACACTGAAGCTTTCTTT.

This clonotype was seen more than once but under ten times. The CDR3 loop reads CASSQRRLAQSGDTQYF. CDR3 nucleotide sequence: TGTGCCAGCAGCCAAAGGCGACTAGCCCAAAGCGGGGATACGCAGTATTTT. The J gene is TRBJ2-3, the V gene TRBV7-8, with 7 bases lining up with TRBD2. The CDR3 sequence is 17 residues long. From germline, CDR1 is SGHVS and CDR2 FQNEAQ. The junction had 17 bases not matched to a gene; V was cut back by 5 bases and J by 6 bases. The complete variable domain, with remaining parts taken from reference TRBV7-8 and TRBJ2-3, reads GAGVSQSPRYKVAKRGQDVALRCDPISGHVSLFWYQQALGQGPEFLTYFQNEAQLDKSGLPSDRFFAERPEGSVSTLKIQRTQQEDSAVYLCASSQRRLAQSGDTQYFGPGTRLTVL.

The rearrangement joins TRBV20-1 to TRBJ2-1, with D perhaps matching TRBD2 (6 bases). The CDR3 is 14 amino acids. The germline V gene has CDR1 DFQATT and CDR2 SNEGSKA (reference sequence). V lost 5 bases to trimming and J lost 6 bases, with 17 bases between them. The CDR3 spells CSAVHPRGINEQFF. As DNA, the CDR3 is TGCAGTGCTGTCCACCCTCGCGGGATCAATGAGCAGTTCTTC.